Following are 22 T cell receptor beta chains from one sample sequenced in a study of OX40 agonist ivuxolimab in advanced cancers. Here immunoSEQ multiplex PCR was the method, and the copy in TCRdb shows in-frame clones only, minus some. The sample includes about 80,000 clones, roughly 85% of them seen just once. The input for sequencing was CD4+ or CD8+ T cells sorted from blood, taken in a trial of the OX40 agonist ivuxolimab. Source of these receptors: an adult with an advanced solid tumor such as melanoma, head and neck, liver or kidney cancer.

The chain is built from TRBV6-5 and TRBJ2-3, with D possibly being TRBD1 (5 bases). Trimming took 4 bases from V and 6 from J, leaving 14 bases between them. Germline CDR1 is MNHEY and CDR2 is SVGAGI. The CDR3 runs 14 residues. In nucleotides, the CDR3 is TGTGCCAGCAGTTCCCCGACAGTTCGGGATACGCAGTATTTT. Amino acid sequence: CASSSPTVRDTQYF.

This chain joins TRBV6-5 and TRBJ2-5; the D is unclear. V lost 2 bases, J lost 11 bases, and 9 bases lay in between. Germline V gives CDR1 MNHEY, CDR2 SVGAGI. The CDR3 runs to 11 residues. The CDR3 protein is CASSYGASQYF. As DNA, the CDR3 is TGTGCCAGCAGTTACGGTGCCTCTCAGTACTTC.

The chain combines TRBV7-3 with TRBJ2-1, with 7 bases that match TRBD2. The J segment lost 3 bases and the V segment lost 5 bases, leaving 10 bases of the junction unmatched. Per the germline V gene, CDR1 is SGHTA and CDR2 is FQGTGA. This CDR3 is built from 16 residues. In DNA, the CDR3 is TGTGCCAGCAGCCTGAGCGGGGCTGGATTCTACAATGAGCAGTTCTTC. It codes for CASSLSGAGFYNEQFF.

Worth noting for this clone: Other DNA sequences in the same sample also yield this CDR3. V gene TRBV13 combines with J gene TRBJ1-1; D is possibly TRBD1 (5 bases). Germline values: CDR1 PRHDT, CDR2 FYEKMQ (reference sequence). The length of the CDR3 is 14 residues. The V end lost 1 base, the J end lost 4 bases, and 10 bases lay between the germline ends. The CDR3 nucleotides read TGTGCCAGCAGCTTAGTTGGTAGGGGCACTGAAGCTTTCTTT. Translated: CASSLVGRGTEAFF.

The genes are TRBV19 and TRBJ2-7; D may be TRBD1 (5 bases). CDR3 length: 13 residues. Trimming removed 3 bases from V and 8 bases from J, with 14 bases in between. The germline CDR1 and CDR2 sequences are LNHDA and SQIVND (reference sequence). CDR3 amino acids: CASSIARDHKQYF. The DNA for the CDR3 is TGTGCCAGTAGTATTGCCAGGGATCATAAGCAGTACTTC.

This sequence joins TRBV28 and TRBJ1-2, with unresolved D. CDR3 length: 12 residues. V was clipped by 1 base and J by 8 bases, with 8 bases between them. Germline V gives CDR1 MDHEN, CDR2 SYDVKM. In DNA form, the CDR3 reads TGTGCCAGCAGTTTATTGGGGTCCGGCTACACCTTC. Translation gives CASSLLGSGYTF.

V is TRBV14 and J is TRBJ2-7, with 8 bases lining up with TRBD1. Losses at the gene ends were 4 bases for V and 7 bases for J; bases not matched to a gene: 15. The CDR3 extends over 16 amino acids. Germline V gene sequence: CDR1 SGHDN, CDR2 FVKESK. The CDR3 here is CASSLGDRIWFREQYF. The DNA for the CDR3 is TGTGCCAGCAGCCTAGGGGACAGGATTTGGTTTAGAGAGCAGTACTTC.

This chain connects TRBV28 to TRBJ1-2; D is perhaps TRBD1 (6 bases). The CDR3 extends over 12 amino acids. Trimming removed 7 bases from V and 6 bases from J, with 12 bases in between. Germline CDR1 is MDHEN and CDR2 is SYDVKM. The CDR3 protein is CASTEDRHGYTF. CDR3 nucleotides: TGTGCCAGCACCGAAGACAGGCATGGCTACACCTTC.

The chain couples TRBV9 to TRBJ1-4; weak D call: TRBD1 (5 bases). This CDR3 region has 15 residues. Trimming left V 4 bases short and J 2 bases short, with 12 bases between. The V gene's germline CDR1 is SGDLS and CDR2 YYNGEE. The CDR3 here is CASSTPGGTNEKLFF. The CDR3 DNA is TGTGCCAGCAGCACCCCTGGGGGGACTAATGAAAAACTGTTTTTT.

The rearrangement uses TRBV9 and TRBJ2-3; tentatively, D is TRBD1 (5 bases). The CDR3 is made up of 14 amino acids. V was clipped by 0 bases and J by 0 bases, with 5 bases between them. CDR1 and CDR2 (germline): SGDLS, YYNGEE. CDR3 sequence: CASSVEGSTDTQYF. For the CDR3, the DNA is TGTGCCAGCAGCGTAGAGGGGAGCACAGATACGCAGTATTTT.

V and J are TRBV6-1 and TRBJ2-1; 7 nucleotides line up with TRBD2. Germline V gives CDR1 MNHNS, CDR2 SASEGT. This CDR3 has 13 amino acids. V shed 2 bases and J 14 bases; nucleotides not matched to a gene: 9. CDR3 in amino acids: CASSEWVAGYEFF. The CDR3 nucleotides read TGTGCCAGCAGTGAATGGGTAGCGGGTTATGAGTTCTTC.

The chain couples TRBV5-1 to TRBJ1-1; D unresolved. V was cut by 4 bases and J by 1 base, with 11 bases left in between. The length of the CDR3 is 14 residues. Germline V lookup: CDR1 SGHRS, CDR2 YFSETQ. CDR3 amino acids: CASSVSQKNTEAFF. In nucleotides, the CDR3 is TGCGCCAGCAGCGTCTCACAGAAGAACACTGAAGCTTTCTTT.

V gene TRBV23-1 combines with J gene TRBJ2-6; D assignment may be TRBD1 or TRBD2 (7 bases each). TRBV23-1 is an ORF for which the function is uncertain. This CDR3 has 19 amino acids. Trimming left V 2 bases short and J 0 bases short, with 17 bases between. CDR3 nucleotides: TGCGCCAGCAGTCAACCCTCGGACAGGACTAGCTCTGGGGCCAACGTCCTGACTTTC. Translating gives CASSQPSDRTSSGANVLTF.

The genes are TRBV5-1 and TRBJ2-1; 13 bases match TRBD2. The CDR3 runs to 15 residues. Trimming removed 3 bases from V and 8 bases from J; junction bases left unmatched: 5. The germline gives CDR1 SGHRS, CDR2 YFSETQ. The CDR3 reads CASSWRTSGGYEQFF. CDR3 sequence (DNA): TGCGCCAGCAGCTGGAGGACTAGCGGGGGTTATGAGCAGTTCTTC.

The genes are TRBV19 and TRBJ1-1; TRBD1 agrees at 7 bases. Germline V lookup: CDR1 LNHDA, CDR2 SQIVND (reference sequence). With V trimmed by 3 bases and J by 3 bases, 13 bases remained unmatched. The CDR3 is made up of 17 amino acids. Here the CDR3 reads CASSIRLGQGDYTEAFF. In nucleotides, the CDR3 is TGTGCCAGTAGTATCCGCCTGGGCCAGGGGGATTACACTGAAGCTTTCTTT.

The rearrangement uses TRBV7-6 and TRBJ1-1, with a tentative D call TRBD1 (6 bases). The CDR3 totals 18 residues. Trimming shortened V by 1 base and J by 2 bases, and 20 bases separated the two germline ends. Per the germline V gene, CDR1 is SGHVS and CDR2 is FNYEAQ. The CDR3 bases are TGTGCCAGCAGCTTAGAATCTCCTTGGACAGACCTAAACACTGAAGCTTTCTTT. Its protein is CASSLESPWTDLNTEAFF.

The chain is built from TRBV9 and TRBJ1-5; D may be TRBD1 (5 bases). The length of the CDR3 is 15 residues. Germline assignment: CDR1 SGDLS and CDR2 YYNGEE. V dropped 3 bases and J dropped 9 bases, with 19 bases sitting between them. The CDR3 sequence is CASSAGLTGGWPQHF. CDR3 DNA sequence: TGTGCCAGCAGCGCGGGACTTACCGGCGGGTGGCCCCAGCATTTT.

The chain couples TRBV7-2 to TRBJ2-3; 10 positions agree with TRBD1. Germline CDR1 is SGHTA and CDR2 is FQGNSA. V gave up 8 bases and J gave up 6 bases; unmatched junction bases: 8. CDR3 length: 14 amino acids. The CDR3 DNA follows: TGTGCCAGCGGCCCCGGGACAGGGGTGGATACGCAGTATTTT. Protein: CASGPGTGVDTQYF. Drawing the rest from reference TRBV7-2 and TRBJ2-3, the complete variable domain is GAGVSQSPSNKVTEKGKDVELRCDPISGHTALYWYRQSLGQGLEFLIYFQGNSAPDKSGLPSDRFSAERTGGSVSTLTIQRTQQEDSAVYLCASGPGTGVDTQYFGPGTRLTVL.

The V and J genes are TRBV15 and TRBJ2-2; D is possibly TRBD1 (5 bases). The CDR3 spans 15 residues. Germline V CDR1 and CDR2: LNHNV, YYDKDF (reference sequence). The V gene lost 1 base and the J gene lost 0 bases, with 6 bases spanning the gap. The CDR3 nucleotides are TGTGCCACCAGCAGAGGGGGCGCGAACACCGGGGAGCTGTTTTTT. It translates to CATSRGGANTGELFF.

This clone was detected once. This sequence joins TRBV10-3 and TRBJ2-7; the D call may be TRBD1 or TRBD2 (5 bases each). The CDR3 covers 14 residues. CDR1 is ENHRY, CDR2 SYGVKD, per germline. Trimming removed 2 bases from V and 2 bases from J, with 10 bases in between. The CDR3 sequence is CAISEAVGAYEQYF. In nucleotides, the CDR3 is TGTGCCATCAGTGAGGCAGTGGGGGCCTACGAGCAGTACTTC.

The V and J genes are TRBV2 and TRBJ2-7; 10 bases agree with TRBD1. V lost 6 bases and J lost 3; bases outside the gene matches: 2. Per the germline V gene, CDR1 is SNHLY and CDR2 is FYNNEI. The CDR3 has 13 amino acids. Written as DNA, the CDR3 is TGTGCCAGCAGGCGGACAGGGGGCTACGAGCAGTACTTC. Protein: CASRRTGGYEQYF.

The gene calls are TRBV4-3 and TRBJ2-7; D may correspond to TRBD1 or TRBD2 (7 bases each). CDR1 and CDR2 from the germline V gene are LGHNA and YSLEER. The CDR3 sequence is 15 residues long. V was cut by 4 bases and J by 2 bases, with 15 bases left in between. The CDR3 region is CASSREAGQPYEQYF. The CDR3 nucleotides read TGCGCCAGCAGCCGAGAAGCGGGACAGCCCTACGAGCAGTACTTC.